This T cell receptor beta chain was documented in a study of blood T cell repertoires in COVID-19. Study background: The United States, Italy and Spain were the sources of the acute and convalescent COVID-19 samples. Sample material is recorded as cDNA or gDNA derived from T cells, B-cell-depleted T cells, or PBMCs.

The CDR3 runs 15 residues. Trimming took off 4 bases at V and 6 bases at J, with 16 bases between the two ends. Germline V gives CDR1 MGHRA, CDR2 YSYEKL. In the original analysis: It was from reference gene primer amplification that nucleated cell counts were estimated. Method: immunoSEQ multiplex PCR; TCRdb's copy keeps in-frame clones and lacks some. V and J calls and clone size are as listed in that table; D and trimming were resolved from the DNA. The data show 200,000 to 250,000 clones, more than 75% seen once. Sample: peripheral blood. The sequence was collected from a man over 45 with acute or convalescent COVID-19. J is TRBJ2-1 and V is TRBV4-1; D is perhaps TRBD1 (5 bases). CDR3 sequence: CASSPQGTIPNEQFF. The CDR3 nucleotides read TGCGCCAGCAGCCCCCAGGGAACTATCCCCAATGAGCAGTTCTTC.